Each of the 17 T cell receptor beta chains below was sequenced from the same sample in a study of blood T cell repertoires in COVID-19. Method: immunoSEQ multiplex PCR; TCRdb's copy keeps in-frame clones and lacks some. The sample lists 180,000 or so clones; 75% to 90% were seen once. Sequencing was carried out using PBMCs or T cells enriched from blood (not recorded which). Every receptor here comes from a woman aged 60-75 years who had recovered from COVID-19.

The rearrangement links TRBV10-2 to TRBJ2-5; TRBD1 matches 11 bases. Germline V CDR1 and CDR2: WSHSY, SAAADI. This CDR3 region has 13 residues. V lost 8 bases to trimming and J lost 5 bases; unmatched junction nucleotides: 4. CDR3 sequence: CASRTGGAETQYF. The CDR3 DNA is TGCGCCAGCCGGACAGGGGGCGCGGAGACCCAGTACTTC.

The chain links TRBV19 to TRBJ2-1; 13 bases fit TRBD2. The trim removed 9 bases at V and 7 bases at J, leaving 6 bases unmatched. CDR3 length: 14 amino acids. Germline CDR1 reads LNHDA; CDR2 reads SQIVND (reference sequence). CDR3 residues: CASRLAGGGNEQFF. As DNA, the CDR3 is TGTGCCAGCAGACTAGCGGGAGGTGGGAATGAGCAGTTCTTC. Variable domain in full (rest from reference TRBV19 and TRBJ2-1): DGGITQSPKYLFRKEGQNVTLSCEQNLNHDAMYWYRQDPGQGLRLIYYSQIVNDFQKGDIAEGYSVSREKKESFPLTVTSAQKNPTAFYLCASRLAGGGNEQFFGPGTRLTVL.

The CDR3 DNA follows: TGTGCCAGCAGGGCGGGGACAGGCCTTACCTACGAGCAGTACTTC. This gives the protein CASRAGTGLTYEQYF. This chain connects TRBV2 to TRBJ2-7, with 8 bases identical to TRBD1. The V gene's germline CDR1 is SNHLY and CDR2 FYNNEI. Germline trimming cut 6 bases from V and 2 bases from J; bases unmatched to any gene: 9. The CDR3 covers 15 residues.

This chain connects TRBV7-6 to TRBJ2-3; D gene unclear. Trimming took 4 bases from V and 0 from J, leaving 5 bases between them. The CDR3 covers 13 residues. Germline CDR1 is SGHVS and CDR2 is FNYEAQ. CDR3 in DNA: TGTGCCAGCAGCTCCACAAGCACAGATACGCAGTATTTT. It encodes CASSSTSTDTQYF. Full variable domain (missing parts from reference TRBV7-6 and TRBJ2-3): GAGVSQSPRYKVTKRGQDVALRCDPISGHVSLYWYRQALGQGPEFLTYFNYEAQQDKSGLPNDRFSAERPEGSISTLTIQRTEQRDSAMYRCASSSTSTDTQYFGPGTRLTVL.

This chain uses TRBV5-8 with TRBJ1-5; D call uncertain. The germline gives CDR1 SGHTS, CDR2 YDEGEE. V lost 4 bases to trimming and J lost 9 bases, with 14 bases between them. The CDR3 extends over 13 amino acids. Here the CDR3 reads CASSPGPKVPQHF. The CDR3 DNA is TGTGCCAGCAGCCCTGGGCCCAAAGTGCCCCAGCATTTT.

This chain connects TRBV3-1 (or the pseudogene TRBV3-2) to TRBJ1-4; 9 nucleotides match TRBD1. J lost 7 bases, V lost 3 bases, and 9 bases had no gene match. Germline CDR1 and CDR2: LGHDT and YNNKEL (reference sequence). This CDR3 comprises 16 residues. The CDR3 reads CASSHRNRGRGEKLFF. The CDR3 nucleotides read TGTGCCAGCAGCCATCGCAACAGGGGGCGCGGTGAAAAACTGTTTTTT.

The chain carries TRBV5-1 and TRBJ2-3; 9 bases map to TRBD2. The CDR3 is 14 residues long. The germline V gene encodes CDR1 SGHRS and CDR2 YFSETQ. Losses at the gene ends were 4 bases for V and 7 bases for J; bases not matched to a gene: 7. CDR3 residues: CASSEISGGYTQYF. The CDR3 DNA follows: TGCGCCAGCAGCGAAATCAGCGGGGGGTATACGCAGTATTTT. Combining the CDR3 with reference TRBV5-1 and TRBJ2-3 gives the whole variable domain KAGVTQTPRYLIKTRGQQVTLSCSPISGHRSVSWYQQTPGQGLQFLFEYFSETQRNKGNFPGRFSGRQFSNSRSEMNVSTLELGDSALYLCASSEISGGYTQYFGPGTRLTVL.

The chain couples TRBV14 to TRBJ2-1, with 12 bases fitting TRBD2. Germline values: CDR1 SGHDN, CDR2 FVKESK. Losses at the gene ends were 6 bases for V and 15 bases for J; bases not matched to a gene: 6. The CDR3 contains 12 residues. CDR3: CASRQTSGRWFF. CDR3 nucleotides: TGTGCCAGCAGGCAAACTAGCGGGAGGTGGTTCTTC.

The rearrangement joins TRBV2 to TRBJ2-1; D not certain. The V end was cut by 2 bases, the J end by 6 bases, with 8 bases between. This CDR3 is built from 13 residues. Germline V gene data show CDR1 as SNHLY and CDR2 as FYNNEI. CDR3 protein: CASSENSVNEQFF. The DNA of the CDR3 is TGTGCCAGCAGTGAAAATTCCGTCAATGAGCAGTTCTTC. Full variable domain (remainder filled in from reference TRBV2 and TRBJ2-1): EPEVTQTPSHQVTQMGQEVILRCVPISNHLYFYWYRQILGQKVEFLVSFYNNEISEKSEIFDDQFSVERPDGSNFTLKIRSTKLEDSAMYFCASSENSVNEQFFGPGTRLTVL.

The V gene is TRBV6-5, the J gene TRBJ1-6; maybe TRBD1 (5 bases). Germline V gene sequence: CDR1 MNHEY, CDR2 SVGAGI. The CDR3 covers 14 residues. V was clipped by 6 bases and J by 3 bases, with 9 bases between them. The CDR3 sequence is CASRQGDYNSPLHF. The CDR3 nucleotides are TGTGCCAGCAGACAAGGGGACTATAATTCACCCCTCCACTTT.

The gene calls are TRBV5-5 and TRBJ1-5, with 9 nucleotides matching TRBD1. The CDR3 is 14 residues long. Germline CDR1 SGHKS, CDR2 YYEKEE (reference sequence). After removal of 4 bases from V and 4 bases from J, the junction contained 3 bases not matched to a gene. DNA of the CDR3: TGTGCCAGCAGCGAGGGGACAGGGAATCAGCCCCAGCATTTT. Its protein product is CASSEGTGNQPQHF. Full variable domain (missing parts from reference TRBV5-5 and TRBJ1-5): DAGVTQSPTHLIKTRGQQVTLRCSPISGHKSVSWYQQVLGQGPQFIFQYYEKEERGRGNFPDRFSARQFPNYSSELNVNALLLGDSALYLCASSEGTGNQPQHFGDGTRLSIL.

The CDR3 coding sequence is TGTGCCAGTAGTTTCCGACACTCCACTGAAGCTTTCTTT. It specifies CASSFRHSTEAFF. The V gene is TRBV19, the J gene TRBJ1-1; D gene uncertain. Germline assignment: CDR1 LNHDA and CDR2 SQIVND (reference sequence). Trimming shortened V by 5 bases and J by 4 bases, and 11 bases separated the two germline ends. The CDR3 has 13 residues.

The chain links TRBV3-1 (or the pseudogene TRBV3-2) to TRBJ2-7; D may be TRBD1 (5 bases). The CDR3 loop spans 14 amino acids. Germline values: CDR1 LGHDT, CDR2 YNNKEL (reference sequence). V was trimmed by 2 bases and J by 3 bases, leaving 11 bases between them. CDR3: CASSQFPDSYEQYF. CDR3 sequence (DNA): TGTGCCAGCAGCCAATTCCCAGACAGCTACGAGCAGTACTTC.

In its sample, this clone was seen once. The chain employs TRBV3-1 (or the pseudogene TRBV3-2) and TRBJ1-3; TRBD1 aligns across 9 bases. Germline trimming cut 5 bases from V and 1 base from J; bases unmatched to any gene: 0. The CDR3 covers 14 residues. The germline CDR1 and CDR2 sequences are LGHDT and YNNKEL (reference sequence). The CDR3 coding sequence is TGTGCCAGCAGCGACAGGGGGTCTGGAAACACCATATATTTT. It specifies CASSDRGSGNTIYF.

The chain is built from TRBV20-1 and TRBJ1-2; D unclear. Germline-derived CDR1 and CDR2 are DFQATT and SNEGSKA (reference sequence). CDR3 size: 12 residues. Deletions cut 3 bases from V and 7 bases from J, with 12 bases between. CDR3 DNA: TGCAGTGCTAGTAAGGAGACTTCTGGCTACACCTTC. It codes for CSASKETSGYTF.

The rearrangement uses TRBV4-1 and TRBJ1-2; D is unresolved. The V end lost 5 bases, the J end lost 8 bases, and 9 bases lay between the germline ends. Germline CDR1 is MGHRA and CDR2 is YSYEKL. The CDR3 sequence is 11 residues long. CDR3: CASSSGVGYTF. The CDR3, as DNA: TGCGCCAGCAGCTCCGGGGTGGGCTACACCTTC.

This rearrangement joins TRBV6-5 to TRBJ1-3, with 7 bases aligning to TRBD1. This CDR3 has 14 residues. Trimming removed 6 bases from V and 4 bases from J; junction bases left unmatched: 6. The V gene's germline CDR1 is MNHEY and CDR2 SVGAGI. The CDR3 reads CASSFGTAGNTIYF. CDR3 nucleotide sequence: TGTGCCAGCAGCTTTGGGACAGCCGGAAACACCATATATTTT.